This T cell receptor beta chain appears in the sequencing data of a study of blood T cell repertoires in COVID-19. From germline, CDR1 is MGHRA and CDR2 YSYEKL. The CDR3 totals 13 residues. The germline V and J ends were trimmed by 2 bases and 7 bases, with 9 bases remaining between them. In the original workflow: Amplifying reference gene primers gave estimates of nucleated cell counts. Method: immunoSEQ multiplex PCR; TCRdb's copy keeps in-frame clones and lacks some. V and J calls and clone size are those listed in that table; D and trimming were worked out from the DNA. The top ten clones hold 0.45% to 0.6% of a sample with roughly 150,000 clones, 80% of them seen once.

This sequence joins TRBV4-1 and TRBJ1-5; D unclear. Material for sequencing was peripheral blood. The receptor comes from a man in his fifties or sixties with acute or convalescent COVID-19. As DNA, the CDR3 is TGCGCCAGCAGCCAAACTGAGAACCAGCCCCAGCATTTT. Its protein is CASSQTENQPQHF.